These 21 T cell receptor beta chains were sequenced from one sample in a study of spatial heterogeneity in lung cancer. The time point was: sample taken at primary tumor resection. TCRs were sequenced from unsorted whole RNA of tumor, nontumor lung or PBMC. Each CDR3 protein gets one entry after TCRdb re-called the 5' RACE reads with MiXCR. The table shows about 86,000 distinct CDR3 sequences, with around 12% occurring only once. The sample was PBMCs, taken at surgery. The receptors derive from a male donor with early-stage non-small cell lung cancer.

The chain is built from TRBV7-9 and TRBJ2-5; 10 nucleotides agree with TRBD2. The CDR3 contains 17 residues. V shed 7 bases and J 5 bases; nucleotides not matched to a gene: 16. Looked up from germline, CDR1 is SEHNR and CDR2 is FQNEAQ (reference sequence). CDR3 loop: CASITGPPAGGPETQYF. In DNA form, the CDR3 reads TGTGCCAGCATCACAGGCCCCCCAGCGGGAGGGCCGGAGACCCAGTACTTC.

This clonotype was observed a few times. The chain carries TRBV30 and TRBJ1-2, with 9 bases matching TRBD1. The CDR3 extends over 12 amino acids. Losses at the gene ends were 7 bases for V and 9 bases for J; bases not matched to a gene: 9. Looked up from germline, CDR1 is GTSNPN and CDR2 is SVGIG (reference sequence). The CDR3: CASQQGAQRYTF. For the CDR3, the DNA is TGTGCCTCCCAACAGGGGGCTCAGCGCTACACCTTC.

A few counts support this clonotype. The V call is TRBV3-1, the J call TRBJ2-5; possibly TRBD1 or TRBD2 for D (5 bases each). Per germline, CDR1 LGHDT and CDR2 YNNKEL (reference sequence). The CDR3 extends over 16 amino acids. With 5 bases removed from V and 4 bases from J, the gap between germline ends came to 20 bases. The CDR3 reads CASSSYLRDGLETQYF. CDR3 nucleotides: TGTGCCAGCAGCTCTTACCTTCGGGACGGCTTAGAGACCCAGTACTTC.

V is TRBV11-2 and J is TRBJ2-5; TRBD1 agrees at 7 bases. Germline V gene data show CDR1 as SGHAT and CDR2 as FQNNGV. V shed 5 bases, J shed 3 bases, and the junction held 9 bases outside the gene matches. The CDR3 spans 15 residues. CDR3 DNA: TGTGCCAGCAGCATTGACAGGGTCGAAAAAGAGACCCAGTACTTC. Amino acids: CASSIDRVEKETQYF.

This chain links TRBV19 with TRBJ2-5, with 7 bases identical to TRBD1. The length of the CDR3 is 13 residues. Germline V gene sequence: CDR1 LNHDA, CDR2 SQIVND (reference sequence). The V segment lost 7 bases and the J segment 4 bases; nucleotides outside the gene matches: 6. The CDR3 bases are TGTGCCAGTAATTCGCAGGGGGTAGAGACCCAGTACTTC. This codes for CASNSQGVETQYF.

This chain connects TRBV5-1 to TRBJ2-7; D not resolved. The germline V gene encodes CDR1 SGHRS and CDR2 YFSETQ. The CDR3 is 13 residues long. V lost 5 bases to trimming and J lost 4 bases, with 13 bases between them. CDR3 DNA sequence: TGCGCCAGCAGGCAGGATTTCGGATACGAGCAGTACTTC. Translation: CASRQDFGYEQYF.

The chain uses TRBV4-2 and TRBJ2-7, with 7 bases lining up with TRBD1. With 3 bases clipped from V and 3 bases from J, the junction kept 5 bases outside the gene matches. This CDR3 is 14 amino acids long. Per the germline V gene, CDR1 is LGHNA and CDR2 is YNFKEQ. The CDR3: CASSQPTGFYEQYF. The CDR3 bases are TGTGCCAGCAGCCAGCCGACAGGGTTCTACGAGCAGTACTTC.

This clonotype was seen at least ten times. CDR3 nucleotide sequence: TGTGCCAGCAGCCAAGTGGTCTCTGGAAACACCATATATTTT. Residues: CASSQVVSGNTIYF. The rearrangement joins TRBV7-9 to TRBJ1-3, with D uncertain. This CDR3 comprises 14 residues. Germline assignment: CDR1 SEHNR and CDR2 FQNEAQ (reference sequence). V was cut by 5 bases and J by 0 bases, with 8 bases left in between.

This clonotype was seen only a few times. The genes are TRBV6-5 and TRBJ2-1; D possibly corresponds to TRBD2 (5 bases). V lost 4 bases to trimming and J lost 1 base, with 17 bases between them. Germline V gene lookup returns CDR1 MNHEY and CDR2 SVGAGI. This CDR3 has 17 residues. CDR3 in DNA: TGTGCCAGCAGTTTCAGGTTCGAGGGTCGGTCCTACAATGAGCAGTTCTTC. Amino acid sequence: CASSFRFEGRSYNEQFF.

For the CDR3, the DNA is TGTGCCAGCAGGCAACAGTCTGAAGCTTTCTTT. It specifies CASRQQSEAFF. The V call is TRBV6-1, the J call TRBJ1-1; no definite D call. V lost 6 bases to trimming and J lost 6 bases, with 8 bases between them. The CDR3 contains 11 residues. From germline, CDR1 is MNHNS and CDR2 SASEGT.

V usage is TRBV30 and J usage is TRBJ2-1; D ambiguous. V lost 4 bases and J 0 bases, leaving 10 bases between the germline ends. CDR3 size: 14 residues. CDR1 is GTSNPN and CDR2 is SVGIG in the germline V gene (reference sequence). The CDR3: CAWKTVSSYNEQFF. The DNA for the CDR3 is TGTGCCTGGAAGACGGTGAGCTCCTACAATGAGCAGTTCTTC.

V gene TRBV12-3 or TRBV12-4 combines with J gene TRBJ2-2; the D is unclear. CDR3 size: 16 residues. V shed 6 bases and J shed 0 bases, with 14 bases lying between them. The CDR3 loop reads CASSWAPPPNTGELFF. Here the CDR3 DNA reads TGTGCCAGCAGCTGGGCACCACCTCCGAACACCGGGGAGCTGTTTTTT.

The gene calls are TRBV20-1 and TRBJ1-3; TRBD1 agrees at 8 bases. CDR1 DFQATT and CDR2 SNEGSKA come from the germline V gene (reference sequence). This CDR3 contains 15 residues. Trimming removed 6 bases from V and 0 bases from J; junction bases left unmatched: 7. CDR3 residues: CSARDRLDSGNTIYF. CDR3 DNA sequence: TGCAGTGCCCGGGACAGGTTGGACTCTGGAAACACCATATATTTT.

V and J are TRBV6-1 and TRBJ2-7; a possible D gene is TRBD1 (6 bases). V gave up 7 bases and J gave up 3 bases, with 13 bases separating them. Germline CDR1 and CDR2: MNHNS and SASEGT. The CDR3 contains 13 residues. The CDR3 sequence is CASIPDSFYEQYF. The CDR3 nucleotides are TGTGCCAGCATCCCGGACAGTTTCTACGAGCAGTACTTC.

The V call is TRBV25-1, the J call TRBJ2-5; 9 bases fit TRBD2. Germline V gene lookup returns CDR1 MGHDK and CDR2 SYGVNS. The V gene end was trimmed by 3 bases and the J gene end by 3 bases; junction bases not matched to a gene: 11. The CDR3 consists of 17 residues. CDR3 amino acids: CASSDGVAGVGKETQYF. The DNA of the CDR3 is TGTGCCAGCAGTGACGGAGTAGCGGGAGTGGGAAAAGAGACCCAGTACTTC.

V is TRBV7-7 and J is TRBJ2-3; 7 bases agree with TRBD2. Germline assignment: CDR1 SSHAT and CDR2 FNYEAQ (reference sequence). The CDR3 loop spans 16 amino acids. The V and J ends lost 3 bases and 0 bases, in that order; junction bases with no gene match: 6. CDR3 sequence reads: CASSLGRGTSTDTQYF. DNA of the CDR3: TGTGCCAGCAGCTTGGGGAGGGGTACTAGCACAGATACGCAGTATTTT.

This clonotype has just a few counts. The chain couples TRBV12-3 or TRBV12-4 to TRBJ1-2, with 8 bases aligning to TRBD1. V was clipped by 5 bases and J by 8 bases; unmatched bases: 10. There are 14 residues in the CDR3. The CDR3 here is CASSRTGRLGGYTF. Written as DNA, the CDR3 is TGTGCCAGCAGTCGGACAGGGAGGTTAGGCGGCTACACCTTC.

In the case of this clonotype: Mismatch with germline at one junction end may stem from a read error. The genes are TRBV4-2 and TRBJ1-1; 9 bases agree with TRBD1. CDR3 size: 15 residues. CDR1 is LGHNA, CDR2 YNFKEQ, per germline. Here the CDR3 reads CASSRDRDETTQAFF. For the CDR3, the DNA is TGTGCCAGCAGCCGGGACAGGGACGAGACCACTCAAGCTTTCTTT.

The chain couples TRBV2 to TRBJ2-1; 9 positions match TRBD1. This CDR3 has 15 amino acids. The germline gives CDR1 SNHLY, CDR2 FYNNEI. The V gene end was trimmed by 6 bases and the J gene end by 3 bases; junction bases not matched to a gene: 6. Here the CDR3 DNA reads TGTGCCAGCAGCGTCACAGGGGGCAACTACAATGAGCAGTTCTTC. It codes for CASSVTGGNYNEQFF.

This clonotype has only a few counts. The chain carries TRBV20-1 and TRBJ2-3; TRBD2 aligns across 8 bases. With 0 bases clipped from V and 5 bases from J, the junction kept 7 bases outside the gene matches. This CDR3 has 15 amino acids. CDR1 is DFQATT, CDR2 SNEGSKA, per germline (reference sequence). CDR3 residues: CSARDWRGERDTQYF. The CDR3 DNA is TGCAGTGCTAGAGATTGGCGGGGGGAGAGAGATACGCAGTATTTT.

The CDR3 here is CASSFGGGHEQYF. CDR3 DNA: TGTGCCAGCAGCTTTGGGGGGGGCCACGAGCAGTACTTC. This chain connects TRBV13 to TRBJ2-7, with D maybe TRBD2 (7 bases). CDR1 PRHDT and CDR2 FYEKMQ come from the germline V gene (reference sequence). Trimming took 3 bases from V and 5 from J, leaving 11 bases between them. The CDR3 has 13 residues.